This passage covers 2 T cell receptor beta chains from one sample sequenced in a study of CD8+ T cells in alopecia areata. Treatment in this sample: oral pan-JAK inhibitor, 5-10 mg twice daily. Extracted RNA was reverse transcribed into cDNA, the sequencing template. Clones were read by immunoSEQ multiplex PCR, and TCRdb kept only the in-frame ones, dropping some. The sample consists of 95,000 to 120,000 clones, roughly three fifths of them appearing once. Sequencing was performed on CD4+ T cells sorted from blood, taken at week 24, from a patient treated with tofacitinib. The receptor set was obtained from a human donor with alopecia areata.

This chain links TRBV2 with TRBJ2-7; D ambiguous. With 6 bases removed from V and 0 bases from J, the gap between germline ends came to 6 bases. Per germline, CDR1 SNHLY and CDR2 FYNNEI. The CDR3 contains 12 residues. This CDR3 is CASRQSSYEQYF. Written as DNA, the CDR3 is TGTGCCAGCAGGCAGAGCTCCTACGAGCAGTACTTC.

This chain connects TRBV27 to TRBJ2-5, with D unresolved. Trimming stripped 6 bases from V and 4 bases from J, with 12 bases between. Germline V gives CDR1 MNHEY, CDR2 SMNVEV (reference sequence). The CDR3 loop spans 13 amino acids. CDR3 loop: CASSPRRRETQYF. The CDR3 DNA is TGTGCCAGCAGCCCCCGGCGCAGAGAGACCCAGTACTTC.